One sample yielded the 22 T cell receptor beta chains listed below, sequenced in a study of blood T cells in healthy people across ages. For the second PCR, which ran for about 6 to 12 cycles, a sample-barcoded 5' primer and a J-beta primer mix were used. TCRdb passed the 5' RACE reads through MiXCR, listing each CDR3 protein once. Of around 1,900,000 distinct CDR3 sequences in the sample, around 42% are singletons; the top ten hold around 23%. The sample comprised blood. The origin of the receptors is a human donor in good health.

This clonotype was counted between two and nine times. The gene calls are TRBV7-6 and TRBJ2-2; D ambiguous. Germline V gene data show CDR1 as SGHVS and CDR2 as FNYEAQ. The CDR3 is 15 amino acids. V lost 4 bases and J lost 7, with 16 bases in between. Written as DNA, the CDR3 is TGTGCCAGCAGCTACCGACCCGACTCAGTCGGGGAGCTGTTTTTT. Translating gives CASSYRPDSVGELFF.

Only a few counts were recorded for this clonotype. The chain uses TRBV20-1 and TRBJ2-7, with 8 bases matching TRBD1. Germline lookup yields CDR1 DFQATT and CDR2 SNEGSKA (reference sequence). The J segment lost 3 bases and the V segment lost 8 bases, leaving 6 bases of the junction unmatched. The CDR3 is made up of 12 amino acids. CDR3 sequence: CSNRGILYEQYF. CDR3 nucleotide sequence: TGCAGTAACAGGGGGATCCTCTACGAGCAGTACTTC.

Note on this clonotype: A read error is possible here, since a much larger clone lies one base away. The gene calls are TRBV4-3 and TRBJ1-5; perhaps TRBD1 as D (6 bases). Germline assignment: CDR1 LGHNA and CDR2 YSLEER. The CDR3 covers 16 residues. The chain's CDR3 is CAGSQAAGARDQPQHF. In nucleotides, the CDR3 is TGCGCCGGCAGCCAAGCTGCAGGGGCACGGGATCAGCCCCAGCATTTT.

This chain uses TRBV24-1 with TRBJ2-1; possible D gene TRBD2, 5 bases. Trimming stripped 6 bases from V and 7 bases from J, with 12 bases between. This CDR3 comprises 13 residues. From germline, CDR1 is KGHDR and CDR2 SFDVKD. In DNA, the CDR3 is TGTGCCACCAGTAGGGCGAGAGGGAATGAGCAGTTCTTC. This codes for CATSRARGNEQFF.

This clonotype was counted a few times. The rearrangement links TRBV20-1 to TRBJ2-3; perhaps TRBD1 as D (6 bases). Germline CDR1 DFQATT, CDR2 SNEGSKA (reference sequence). This CDR3 is 17 amino acids long. CDR3 in DNA: TGCAGCGCAAGGGGGTCCGCCGCTGATGCTAGCACAGATACGCAGTATTTT. Its protein product is CSARGSAADASTDTQYF.

V and J are TRBV6-2 or TRBV6-3 and TRBJ2-3; perhaps TRBD2 as D (5 bases). Trimming cost V 5 bases and J 2 bases, with 11 bases left between them. Germline loops: CDR1 MNHEY, CDR2 SVGEGT. The CDR3 consists of 14 residues. The CDR3 DNA follows: TGTGCCAGCAGTCCCACGGGGATCACAGATACGCAGTATTTT. Translated, it gives CASSPTGITDTQYF.

The CDR3 bases are TGTGCCACCAGCAAGAGAAGCGCGGAGGGAGAGACCCAGTACTTC. This translates into CATSKRSAEGETQYF. J is TRBJ2-5 and V is TRBV15, with a tentative D call TRBD2 (6 bases). Germline V lookup: CDR1 LNHNV, CDR2 YYDKDF (reference sequence). The V end lost 4 bases, the J end lost 4 bases, and 16 bases lay between the germline ends. This CDR3 region has 15 residues.

This clonotype was seen only a few times. The chain carries TRBV6-2 or TRBV6-3 and TRBJ1-1; D may be TRBD1 (6 bases). Per germline, CDR1 MNHEY and CDR2 SVGEGT. V shed 2 bases and J shed 1 base, with 14 bases lying between them. The length of the CDR3 is 16 residues. CDR3 amino acids: CASSYGGLTGNTEAFF. The DNA for the CDR3 is TGTGCCAGCAGTTACGGGGGTCTGACAGGGAACACTGAAGCTTTCTTT.

The chain uses TRBV5-1 and TRBJ2-5; D may be TRBD1 (5 bases). There are 12 residues in the CDR3. CDR1 SGHRS and CDR2 YFSETQ come from the germline V gene. V was clipped by 4 bases and J by 13 bases, with 17 bases between them. CDR3 in DNA: TGCGCCAGCAGCAGCACAGTGGGGCCGCCGTACTTC. This translates into CASSSTVGPPYF.

This rearrangement joins TRBV4-3 to TRBJ1-5; TRBD1 might be the D (6 bases). Trimming cost V 0 bases and J 6 bases, with 21 bases left between them. Germline loops: CDR1 LGHNA, CDR2 YSLEER. The CDR3 is 18 amino acids. CDR3 nucleotides: TGCGCCAGCAGCCAAGATTGGCAGGGGTTTGAAGCTGCTCAGCCCCAGCATTTT. Its protein product is CASSQDWQGFEAAQPQHF.

As regards this clonotype: A much bigger clone sits one base away, suggesting this may be a read error. This sequence joins TRBV28 and TRBJ2-7, with D hard to call. V shed 3 bases and J shed 3 bases, with 6 bases lying between them. In germline, CDR1 is MDHEN, CDR2 SYDVKM. CDR3 length: 12 residues. CDR3 protein: CASSFYFYEQYF. For the CDR3, the DNA is TGTGCCAGCAGTTTTTACTTCTACGAGCAGTACTTC.

The chain recombines TRBV6-6 with TRBJ1-5; no definite D call. The CDR3 sequence is 12 residues long. V gave up 6 bases and J gave up 9 bases, with 12 bases separating them. Germline CDR1 reads MNHNY; CDR2 reads SVGAGI (reference sequence). The DNA for the CDR3 is TGTGCCAGCAGGAATCTGGACGGGCCCCAGCATTTT. Translated, it gives CASRNLDGPQHF.

This clonotype has more than one count but fewer than ten. The chain employs TRBV6-2 or TRBV6-3 and TRBJ2-5; 8 bases agree with TRBD1. Germline CDR1 MNHEY, CDR2 SVGEGT. This CDR3 has 15 residues. J was trimmed by 4 bases and V by 5 bases; bases with no gene match: 9. DNA of the CDR3: TGTGCCAGCAGTCCCACGCGGACAGGGACAGAGACCCAGTACTTC. Translation gives CASSPTRTGTETQYF.

There are a few counts of this clonotype. The chain has TRBV9 and TRBJ2-1; 11 nucleotides agree with TRBD2. The CDR3 runs to 15 residues. After removal of 2 bases from V and 4 bases from J, the junction contained 2 bases not matched to a gene. Germline V gene lookup returns CDR1 SGDLS and CDR2 YYNGEE. The CDR3 sequence: CASSVGLAAYNEQFF. CDR3 DNA sequence: TGTGCCAGCAGCGTGGGACTAGCGGCATACAATGAGCAGTTCTTC.

This chain connects TRBV5-1 to TRBJ2-3, with D perhaps TRBD1 (6 bases). The CDR3 covers 18 residues. CDR1 SGHRS and CDR2 YFSETQ come from the germline V gene. Trimming cost V 0 bases and J 0 bases, with 17 bases left between them. The chain's CDR3 is CASSLVGAAHYSTDTQYF. CDR3 bases: TGCGCCAGCAGCTTGGTGGGGGCCGCCCATTATAGCACAGATACGCAGTATTTT.

This clonotype was found many times. The V and J genes are TRBV15 and TRBJ2-3, with D perhaps TRBD2 (5 bases). Germline V gene sequence: CDR1 LNHNV, CDR2 YYDKDF (reference sequence). Between the trimmed V and J ends, which lost 0 bases and 3 bases, there was a span of 10 bases. The CDR3 has 15 residues. The CDR3 bases are TGTGCCACCAGCAGAGATGGACTCTCTACAGATACGCAGTATTTT. It is translated as CATSRDGLSTDTQYF.

The J gene is TRBJ2-5, the V gene TRBV2, with D perhaps matching TRBD1 (6 bases). Germline V gene data show CDR1 as SNHLY and CDR2 as FYNNEI. Trimming removed 4 bases from V and 0 bases from J, with 9 bases in between. The CDR3 consists of 14 residues. The CDR3 coding sequence is TGTGCCAGCAGTGTGGACAGTAACCAAGAGACCCAGTACTTC. Amino acid sequence: CASSVDSNQETQYF.

This chain uses TRBV20-1 with TRBJ1-2; D unclear. V was pared by 0 bases and J by 7 bases, with 12 bases between. CDR1 and CDR2 from the germline V gene are DFQATT and SNEGSKA (reference sequence). CDR3 length: 13 amino acids. Written as DNA, the CDR3 is TGCAGTGCTAGAGATCGCCAGACCCGTGGCTACACCTTC. Protein sequence: CSARDRQTRGYTF.

There are a few counts of this clonotype. The J gene is TRBJ2-5, the V gene TRBV24-1, with D unresolved. The CDR3 extends over 15 amino acids. Germline values: CDR1 KGHDR, CDR2 SFDVKD. V was cut by 2 bases and J by 0 bases, with 9 bases left in between. The chain's CDR3 is CATSDSSAYQETQYF. CDR3 bases: TGTGCCACCAGTGATTCTTCAGCTTACCAAGAGACCCAGTACTTC.

J is TRBJ1-2 and V is TRBV20-1, with 9 nucleotides matching TRBD1. V lost 6 bases, J lost 3 bases, and 11 bases stayed unmatched. The germline CDR1 and CDR2 sequences are DFQATT and SNEGSKA (reference sequence). The CDR3 has 15 residues. The DNA of the CDR3 is TGCAGTGCCTTACCGGGACAGGGATCGGACTATGGCTACACCTTC. Protein sequence: CSALPGQGSDYGYTF.

The chain joins TRBV11-3 to TRBJ2-3; 9 positions match TRBD2. The germline gives CDR1 SGHNT, CDR2 YENEEA. There are 18 residues in the CDR3. J was trimmed by 5 bases and V by 5 bases; bases with no gene match: 17. CDR3 DNA: TGTGCCAGCAGCCCCGGAGGGCTAGCGGGGAGGAGGGGAGATACGCAGTATTTT. Translated: CASSPGGLAGRRGDTQYF.

This clonotype was counted between two and nine times. The chain combines TRBV3-1 with TRBJ2-5, with 7 positions matching TRBD1. Germline V CDR1 and CDR2: LGHDT, YNNKEL (reference sequence). V lost 3 bases, J lost 5 bases, and 9 bases stayed unmatched. The CDR3 runs to 15 residues. CDR3 in DNA: TGTGCCAGCAGCCAGGGGATCAGGGACAGTGAGACCCAGTACTTC. Its protein is CASSQGIRDSETQYF.